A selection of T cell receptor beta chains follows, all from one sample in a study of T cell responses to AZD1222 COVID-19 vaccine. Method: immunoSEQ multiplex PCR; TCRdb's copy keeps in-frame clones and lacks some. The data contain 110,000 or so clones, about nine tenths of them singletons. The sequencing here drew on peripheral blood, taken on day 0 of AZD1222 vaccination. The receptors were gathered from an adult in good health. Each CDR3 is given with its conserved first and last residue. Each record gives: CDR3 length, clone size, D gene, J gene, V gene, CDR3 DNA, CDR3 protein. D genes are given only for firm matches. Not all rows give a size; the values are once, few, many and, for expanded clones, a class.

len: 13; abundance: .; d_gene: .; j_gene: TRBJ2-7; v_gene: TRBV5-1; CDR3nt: TGCGCCAGCAGCAAAGGGACGGCCTACGAGCAGTACTTC; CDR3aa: CASSKGTAYEQYF
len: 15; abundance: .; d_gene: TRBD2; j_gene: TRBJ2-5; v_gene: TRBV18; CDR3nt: TGTGCCAGCTCCCCACTAGCGGGAGTCAGTGAGACCCAGTACTTC; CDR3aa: CASSPLAGVSETQYF
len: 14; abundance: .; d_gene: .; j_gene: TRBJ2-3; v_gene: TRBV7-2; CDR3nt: TGTGCCAGCAGCTTAGGTCCAGGCACAGATACGCAGTATTTT; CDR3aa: CASSLGPGTDTQYF
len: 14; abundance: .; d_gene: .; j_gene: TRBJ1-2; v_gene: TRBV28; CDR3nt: TGTGCCAGCAGTGCCCGGCCGGGGGACAATGGCTACACCTTC; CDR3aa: CASSARPGDNGYTF
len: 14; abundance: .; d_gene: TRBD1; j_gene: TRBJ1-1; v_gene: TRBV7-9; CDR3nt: TGTGCCAGCAGCCGTGGGACAGGGAACACTGAAGCTTTCTTT; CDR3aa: CASSRGTGNTEAFF
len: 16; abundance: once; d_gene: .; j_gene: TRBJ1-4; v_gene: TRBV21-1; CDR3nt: TGTGCCAGCAGCTCCAGGACACCGACAACTAATGAAAAACTGTTTTTT; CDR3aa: CASSSRTPTTNEKLFF
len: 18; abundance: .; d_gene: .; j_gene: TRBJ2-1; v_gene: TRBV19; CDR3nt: TGTGCCAGTAGTATAGGAAGGAGACTGCCCAGCGCTGGTAATGAGCAGTTCTTC; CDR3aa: CASSIGRRLPSAGNEQFF
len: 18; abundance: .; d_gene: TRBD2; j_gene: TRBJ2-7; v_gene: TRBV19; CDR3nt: TGTGCCAGTAGTCCCAAAGCTGGGGGAGGGGCCTATTACTACGAGCAGTACTTC; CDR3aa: CASSPKAGGGAYYYEQYF
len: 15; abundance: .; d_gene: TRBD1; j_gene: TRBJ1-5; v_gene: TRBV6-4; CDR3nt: TGTGCCAGCAGTGACCGGGACAGCTTCGATCAGCCCCAGCATTTT; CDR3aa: CASSDRDSFDQPQHF
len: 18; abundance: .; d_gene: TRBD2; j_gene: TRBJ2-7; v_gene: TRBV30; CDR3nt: TGTGCCTGGAGTGACCCCGGACTAGCGGGAGGGTTCACCTACGAGCAGTACTTC; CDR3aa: CAWSDPGLAGGFTYEQYF
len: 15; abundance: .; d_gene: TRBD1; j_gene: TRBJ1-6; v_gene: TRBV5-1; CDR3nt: TGCGCCAGCAGCTCCACTACAGGGGATAATTCACCCCTCCACTTT; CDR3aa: CASSSTTGDNSPLHF
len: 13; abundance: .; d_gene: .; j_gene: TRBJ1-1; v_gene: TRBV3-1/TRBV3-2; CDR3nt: TGTGCCAGCAGCCAATATGGAAACACTGAAGCTTTCTTT; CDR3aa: CASSQYGNTEAFF
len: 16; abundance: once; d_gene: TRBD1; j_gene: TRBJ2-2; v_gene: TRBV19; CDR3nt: TGTGCCAGTAGTCCGATGTATGGACAGGACACCGGGGAGCTGTTTTTT; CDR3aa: CASSPMYGQDTGELFF
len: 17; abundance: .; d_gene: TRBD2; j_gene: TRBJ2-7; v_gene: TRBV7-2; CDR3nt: TGTGCCAGCAGCTCGACTACTAGCGGGGGGGCCTCTAGGGAGCAGTACTTC; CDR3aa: CASSSTTSGGASREQYF
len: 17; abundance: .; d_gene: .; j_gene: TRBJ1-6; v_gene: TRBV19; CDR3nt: TGTGCCAGTAGTATAACCGCCACGAGCTCCTATAATTCACCCCTCCACTTT; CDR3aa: CASSITATSSYNSPLHF
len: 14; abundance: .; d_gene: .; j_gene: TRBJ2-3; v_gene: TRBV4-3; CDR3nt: TGCGCCAGCAGCCCCCAGACAGACACAGATACGCAGTATTTT; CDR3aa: CASSPQTDTDTQYF
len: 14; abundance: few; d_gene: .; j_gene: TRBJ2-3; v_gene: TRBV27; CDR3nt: TGTGCCAGCAGTTTCAGGCGACTCACAGATACGCAGTATTTT; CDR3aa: CASSFRRLTDTQYF
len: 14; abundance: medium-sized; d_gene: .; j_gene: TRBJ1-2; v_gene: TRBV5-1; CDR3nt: TGCGCCAGCAGCCGGCACCAAGGGGAACAATTTCACACCTTC; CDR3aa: CASSRHQGEQFHTF
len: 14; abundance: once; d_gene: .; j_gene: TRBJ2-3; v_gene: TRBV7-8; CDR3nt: TGTGCCAGCAGCTTAATGTCTGAGGTAGATACGCAGTATTTT; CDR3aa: CASSLMSEVDTQYF
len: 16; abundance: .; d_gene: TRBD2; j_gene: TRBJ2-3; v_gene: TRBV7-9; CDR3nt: TGTGCCAGCAGTCCTCCCTCGGGGGGGCCTCTACATACGCAGTATTTT; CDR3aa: CASSPPSGGPLHTQYF
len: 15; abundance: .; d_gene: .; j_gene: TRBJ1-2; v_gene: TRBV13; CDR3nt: TGTGCCAGCAGCCCGTCGCGAGTGACCCACTATGGCTACACCTTC; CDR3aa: CASSPSRVTHYGYTF
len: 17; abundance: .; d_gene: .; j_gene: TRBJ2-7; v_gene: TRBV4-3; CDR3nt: TGCGCCAGCAGCCAAGAATCCGGAGCGACAGGATCCTACGAGCAGTACTTC; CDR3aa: CASSQESGATGSYEQYF
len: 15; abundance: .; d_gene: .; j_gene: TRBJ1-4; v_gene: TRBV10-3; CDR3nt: TGTGCCATCAGTGGGGAGGACACGACTAATGAAAAACTGTTTTTT; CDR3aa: CAISGEDTTNEKLFF
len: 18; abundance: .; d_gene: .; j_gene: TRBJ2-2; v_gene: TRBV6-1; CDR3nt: TGTGCCAGCAGTGAAGGTGGTACTAGGGTGGCACAAATCCGGGAGCTGTTTTTT; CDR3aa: CASSEGGTRVAQIRELFF
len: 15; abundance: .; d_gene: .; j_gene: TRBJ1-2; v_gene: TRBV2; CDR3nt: TGTGCCAGCAGTGAATCAGCGCCAGGGCACTATGGCTACACCTTC; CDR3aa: CASSESAPGHYGYTF
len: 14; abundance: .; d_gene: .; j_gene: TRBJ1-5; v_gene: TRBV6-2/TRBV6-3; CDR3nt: TGTGCCAGCAGTTACGCGGGTCACAATCAGCCCCAGCATTTT; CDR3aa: CASSYAGHNQPQHF
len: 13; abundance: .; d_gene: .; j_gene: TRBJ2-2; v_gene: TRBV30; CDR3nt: TGTGCCTGGTGGCCCCAGGGAGCCGGGGAGCTGTTTTTT; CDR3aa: CAWWPQGAGELFF
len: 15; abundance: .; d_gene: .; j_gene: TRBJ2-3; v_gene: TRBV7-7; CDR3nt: TGTGCTAGCAGCTCTTCGACGGGCGGAATAGATACGCAGTATTTT; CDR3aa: CASSSSTGGIDTQYF
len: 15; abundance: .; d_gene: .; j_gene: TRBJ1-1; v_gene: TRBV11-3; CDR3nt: TGTGCCAGCAGCTCCCAGGGTGAGGCAGCCCCCGAAGCTTTCTTT; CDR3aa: CASSSQGEAAPEAFF
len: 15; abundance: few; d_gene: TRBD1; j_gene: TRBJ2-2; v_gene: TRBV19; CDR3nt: TGTGCCAGTAGTGACAGGGGGCGAAACACCGGGGAGCTGTTTTTT; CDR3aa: CASSDRGRNTGELFF
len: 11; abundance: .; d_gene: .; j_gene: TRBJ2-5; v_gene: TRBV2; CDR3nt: TGTGCCAGCAAGGCTCAAGAGACCCAGTACTTC; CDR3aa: CASKAQETQYF